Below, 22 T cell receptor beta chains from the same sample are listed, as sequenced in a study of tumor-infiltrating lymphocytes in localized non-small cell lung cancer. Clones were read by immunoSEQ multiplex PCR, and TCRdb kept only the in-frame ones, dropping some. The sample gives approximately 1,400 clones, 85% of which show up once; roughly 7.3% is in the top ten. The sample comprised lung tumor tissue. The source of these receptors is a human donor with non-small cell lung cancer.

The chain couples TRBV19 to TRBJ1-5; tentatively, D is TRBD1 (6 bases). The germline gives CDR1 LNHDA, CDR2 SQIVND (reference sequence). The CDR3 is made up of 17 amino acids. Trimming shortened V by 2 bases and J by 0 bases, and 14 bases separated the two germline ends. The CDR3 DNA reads TGTGCCAGTAGTATAAGGGGGAGACTTTATAGCAATCAGCCCCAGCATTTT. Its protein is CASSIRGRLYSNQPQHF. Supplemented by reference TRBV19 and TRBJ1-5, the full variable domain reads DGGITQSPKYLFRKEGQNVTLSCEQNLNHDAMYWYRQDPGQGLRLIYYSQIVNDFQKGDIAEGYSVSREKKESFPLTVTSAQKNPTAFYLCASSIRGRLYSNQPQHFGDGTRLSIL.

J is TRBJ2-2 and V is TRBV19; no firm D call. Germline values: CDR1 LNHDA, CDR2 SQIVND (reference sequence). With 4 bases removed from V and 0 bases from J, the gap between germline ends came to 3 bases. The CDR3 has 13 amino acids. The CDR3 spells CASSNPNTGELFF. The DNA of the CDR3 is TGTGCCAGTAGTAACCCGAACACCGGGGAGCTGTTTTTT.

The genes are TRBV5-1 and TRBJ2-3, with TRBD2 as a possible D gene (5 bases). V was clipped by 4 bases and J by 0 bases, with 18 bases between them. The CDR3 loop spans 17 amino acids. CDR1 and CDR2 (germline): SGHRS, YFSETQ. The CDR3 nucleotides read TGCGCCAGCAGCGAAATACTAGGGATCGCTAGCACAGATACGCAGTATTTT. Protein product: CASSEILGIASTDTQYF.

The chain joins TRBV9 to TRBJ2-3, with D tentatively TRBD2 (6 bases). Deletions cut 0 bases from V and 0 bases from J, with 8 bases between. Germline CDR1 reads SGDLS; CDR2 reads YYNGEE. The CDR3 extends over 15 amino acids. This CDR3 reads CASSVAGTSTDTQYF. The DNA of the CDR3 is TGTGCCAGCAGCGTAGCCGGGACTAGCACAGATACGCAGTATTTT.

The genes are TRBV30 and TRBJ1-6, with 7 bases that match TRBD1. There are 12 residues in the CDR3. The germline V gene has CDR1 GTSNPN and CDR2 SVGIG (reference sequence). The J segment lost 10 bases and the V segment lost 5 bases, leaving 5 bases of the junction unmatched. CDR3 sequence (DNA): TGTGCCTGGGACAGGGTGGAGTCACCCCTCCACTTT. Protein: CAWDRVESPLHF.

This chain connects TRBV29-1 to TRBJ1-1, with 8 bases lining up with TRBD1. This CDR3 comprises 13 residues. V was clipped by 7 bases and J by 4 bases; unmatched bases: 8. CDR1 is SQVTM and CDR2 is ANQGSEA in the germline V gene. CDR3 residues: CSGAGTGGTEAFF. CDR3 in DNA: TGCAGCGGTGCCGGGACAGGTGGCACTGAAGCTTTCTTT.

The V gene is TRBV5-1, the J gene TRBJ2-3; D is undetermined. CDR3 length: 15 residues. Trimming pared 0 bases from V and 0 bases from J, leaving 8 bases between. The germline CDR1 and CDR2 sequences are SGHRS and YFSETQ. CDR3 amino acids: CASSLAVSSTDTQYF. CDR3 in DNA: TGCGCCAGCAGCTTGGCGGTATCGAGCACAGATACGCAGTATTTT.

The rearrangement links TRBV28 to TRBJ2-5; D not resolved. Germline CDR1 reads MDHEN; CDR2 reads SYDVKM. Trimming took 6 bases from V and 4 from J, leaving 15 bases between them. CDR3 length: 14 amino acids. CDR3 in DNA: TGTGCCAGCAGCCCACCGGCCCTGGGAGAGACCCAGTACTTC. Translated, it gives CASSPPALGETQYF.

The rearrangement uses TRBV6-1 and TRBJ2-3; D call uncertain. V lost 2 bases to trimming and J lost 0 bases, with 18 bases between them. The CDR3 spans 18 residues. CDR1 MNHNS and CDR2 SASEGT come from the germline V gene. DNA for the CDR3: TGTGCCAGCAGTGAAATACTTTGGCAAGGCCATAGCACAGATACGCAGTATTTT. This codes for CASSEILWQGHSTDTQYF.

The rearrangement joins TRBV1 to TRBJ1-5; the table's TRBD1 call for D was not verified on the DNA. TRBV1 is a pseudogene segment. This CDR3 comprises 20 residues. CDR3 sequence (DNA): TGCACCAGCAGCCAACATGGCGGACAGGGAATCTTTGGGAGCAATCAGCCCCAGCATTTT. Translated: CTSSQHGGQGIFGSNQPQHF.

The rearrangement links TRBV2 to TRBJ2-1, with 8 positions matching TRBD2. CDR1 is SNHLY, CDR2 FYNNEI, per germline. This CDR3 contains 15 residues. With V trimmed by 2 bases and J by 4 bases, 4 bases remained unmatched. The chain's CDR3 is CASSESGGGYNEQFF. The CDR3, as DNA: TGTGCCAGCAGTGAATCGGGCGGGGGGTACAATGAGCAGTTCTTC.

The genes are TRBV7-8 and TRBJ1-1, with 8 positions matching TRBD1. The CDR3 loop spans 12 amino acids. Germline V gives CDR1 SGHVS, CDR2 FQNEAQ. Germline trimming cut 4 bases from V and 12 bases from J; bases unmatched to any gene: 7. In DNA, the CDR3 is TGTGCCAGCAGCTCCCGGGACAGGACGACTTTCTTT. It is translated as CASSSRDRTTFF.

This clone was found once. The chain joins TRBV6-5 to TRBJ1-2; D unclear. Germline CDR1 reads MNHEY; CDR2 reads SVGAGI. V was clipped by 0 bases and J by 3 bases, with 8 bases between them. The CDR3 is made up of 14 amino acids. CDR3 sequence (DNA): TGTGCCAGCAGTTACTCGTTCCAGTACTATGGCTACACCTTC. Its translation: CASSYSFQYYGYTF.

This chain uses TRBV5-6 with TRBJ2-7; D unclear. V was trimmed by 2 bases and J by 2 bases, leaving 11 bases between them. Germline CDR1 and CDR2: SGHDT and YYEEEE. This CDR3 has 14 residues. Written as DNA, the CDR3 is TGTGCCAGCAGCTTAGGGCCACGTCCCTACGAGCAGTACGTC. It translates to CASSLGPRPYEQYV.

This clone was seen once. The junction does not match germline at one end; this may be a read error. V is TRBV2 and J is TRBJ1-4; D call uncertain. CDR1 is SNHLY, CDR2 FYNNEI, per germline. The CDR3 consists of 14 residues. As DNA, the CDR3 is TGTGCCGGACGCTGGGGTGCAACTAATGAGAAACTGTTTTTT. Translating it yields CAGRWGATNEKLFF.

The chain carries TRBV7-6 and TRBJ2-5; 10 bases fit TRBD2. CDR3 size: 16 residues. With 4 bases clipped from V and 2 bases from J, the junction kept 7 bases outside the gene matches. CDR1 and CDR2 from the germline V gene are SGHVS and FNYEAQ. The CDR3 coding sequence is TGTGCCAGCAGCTCGGATAGCGGGGGGTCTCAAGAGACCCAGTACTTC. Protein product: CASSSDSGGSQETQYF.

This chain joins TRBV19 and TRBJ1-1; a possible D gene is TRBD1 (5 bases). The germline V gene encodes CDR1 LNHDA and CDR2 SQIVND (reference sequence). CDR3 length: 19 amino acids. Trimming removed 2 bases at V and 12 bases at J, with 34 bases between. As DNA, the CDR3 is TGTGCCAGTAGTATATCGCCGGAACCATATGCAAAATCCAGGGAATTGTCTTTCTTT. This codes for CASSISPEPYAKSRELSFF.

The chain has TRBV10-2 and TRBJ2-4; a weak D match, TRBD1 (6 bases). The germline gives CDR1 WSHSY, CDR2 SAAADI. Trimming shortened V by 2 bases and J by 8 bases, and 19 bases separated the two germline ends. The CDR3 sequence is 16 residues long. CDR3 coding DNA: TGCGCCAGCAGTGAGAATCCCACAGGGATGACGGACATTCAGTACTTC. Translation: CASSENPTGMTDIQYF.

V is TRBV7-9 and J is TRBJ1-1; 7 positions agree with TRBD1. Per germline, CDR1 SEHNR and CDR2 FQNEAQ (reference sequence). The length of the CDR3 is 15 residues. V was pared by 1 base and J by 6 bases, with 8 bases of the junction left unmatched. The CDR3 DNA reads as TGTGCCAGCAGCTTAGGAGGGGGCGTGGGCGCTGAAGCTTTCTTT. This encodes CASSLGGGVGAEAFF. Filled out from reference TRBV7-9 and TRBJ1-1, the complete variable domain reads DTGVSQNPRHKITKRGQNVTFRCDPISEHNRLYWYRQTLGQGPEFLTYFQNEAQLEKSRLLSDRFSAERPKGSFSTLEIQRTEQGDSAMYLCASSLGGGVGAEAFFGQGTRLTVV.

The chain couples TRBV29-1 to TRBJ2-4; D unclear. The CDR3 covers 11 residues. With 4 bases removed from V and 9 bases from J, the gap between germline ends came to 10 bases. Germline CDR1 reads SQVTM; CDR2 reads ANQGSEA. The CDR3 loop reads CSVALLGIQYF. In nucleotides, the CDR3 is TGCAGCGTTGCGCTACTTGGCATTCAGTACTTC.

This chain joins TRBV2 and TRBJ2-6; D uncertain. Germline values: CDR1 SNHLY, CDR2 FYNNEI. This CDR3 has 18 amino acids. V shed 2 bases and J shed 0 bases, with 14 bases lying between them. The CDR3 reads CASSELSTYSSGANVLTF. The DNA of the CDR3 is TGTGCCAGCAGTGAATTGTCAACTTACAGCTCTGGGGCCAACGTCCTGACTTTC.

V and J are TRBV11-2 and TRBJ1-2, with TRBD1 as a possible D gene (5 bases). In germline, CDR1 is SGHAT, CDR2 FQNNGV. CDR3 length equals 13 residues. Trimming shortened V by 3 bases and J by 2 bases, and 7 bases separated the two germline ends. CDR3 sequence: CASSLTANYGYTF. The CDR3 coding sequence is TGTGCCAGCAGCTTGACAGCAAACTATGGCTACACCTTC.